Listed here are 4 T cell receptor beta chains from one sample, sequenced in a study of T cell responses to AZD1222 COVID-19 vaccine. Profiled with immunoSEQ multiplex PCR; TCRdb holds only in-frame clones, not every one. The data show about 140,000 clones, and the top ten clones hold under 2.5%. Sequenced input: peripheral blood. The receptors shown here come from an adult in good health.

The chain links TRBV21-1 to TRBJ2-4; TRBD2 was called by the table and not checked on the DNA. TRBV21-1 is classified as a pseudogene. The CDR3 consists of 20 residues. CDR3 sequence (DNA): TGTGCCAGCAGCAAAGTATGTCAAGCGGGGGCGCCTCTAGCCAAAAACATTCAGTACTTC. As protein: CASSKVCQAGAPLAKNIQYF.

The rearrangement joins TRBV28 to TRBJ1-5; no clear D gene. The CDR3 contains 14 residues. Germline loops: CDR1 MDHEN, CDR2 SYDVKM. V was pared by 3 bases and J by 4 bases, with 10 bases between. The CDR3 bases are TGTGCCAGCAGTTTTAATGGGTTGAATCAGCCCCAGCATTTT. This translates into CASSFNGLNQPQHF.

The V call is TRBV5-5, the J call TRBJ2-7; TRBD2 agrees at 8 bases. The CDR3 sequence is 13 residues long. CDR1 is SGHKS and CDR2 is YYEKEE in the germline V gene (reference sequence). V shed 4 bases and J 9 bases; nucleotides not matched to a gene: 9. CDR3 sequence reads: CASSPPGRGGQYF. CDR3 nucleotides: TGTGCCAGCAGCCCCCCCGGGAGGGGCGGGCAGTACTTC. Full variable domain (rest looked up from reference TRBV5-5 and TRBJ2-7): DAGVTQSPTHLIKTRGQQVTLRCSPISGHKSVSWYQQVLGQGPQFIFQYYEKEERGRGNFPDRFSARQFPNYSSELNVNALLLGDSALYLCASSPPGRGGQYFGPGTRLTVT.

This chain connects TRBV28 to TRBJ1-5; no reliable D call. Germline CDR1 and CDR2: MDHEN and SYDVKM. CDR3 size: 17 residues. V was clipped by 2 bases and J by 0 bases, with 14 bases between them. The CDR3 bases are TGTGCCAGCAGTTTAGACACGCCGGGATATAGCAATCAGCCCCAGCATTTT. It translates to CASSLDTPGYSNQPQHF.